This T cell receptor (beta chain) is drawn from a study of cytotoxic CD8 clonotypes in ibrutinib-treated CLL (dated by TCRdb to 2020 to 2022). Regarding the complete study: In this cohort, over 14 patients were treatment-naive and ten to twelve were relapsed/refractory, while fewer than 18 had unmutated IGHV. Responses were partial in roughly 25 patients and complete in 2; after median approximately 66 months follow-up, some 15 stayed in remission and 12 progressed. The response samples were drawn at a median of around eleven months into treatment, with a range of about 6 to 40 months. An average of around 250,000 productive templates and 94,082 productive rearrangements was obtained per sample. Of the approximately 87 participants in the trial, about 25 had longitudinal samples available. Cryopreserved peripheral blood mononuclear cells were obtained before treatment, at response, and at either sustained remission or disease progression. Every sample from remission and from progressive disease was obtained while the patients were still on ibrutinib. Here is what the overall study found, with its caveats: Sustained-remission and progressing patients did not have matched sampling times, and lymph node repertoires were not examined. An increase in clonality was observed at ibrutinib response, with clonality remaining stable during sustained remission and falling back toward baseline at progression. Baseline clonality was found to be higher than that of age-matched healthy donors and was strongly correlated with circulating CD8+ T-cell counts. Public clonotypes were rare and either shrank or stayed stable during treatment, and the rise in clonality at ibrutinib response reflected expansion of private clonotypes.

The time point label, read with the paper, signifies: about 11 months on ibrutinib. For TCR beta library preparation, approximately 2.2 micrograms of genomic DNA were isolated from cryopreserved PBMCs. High-throughput TCR beta sequencing was performed on longitudinal blood samples from CLL patients receiving ibrutinib monotherapy. The patients were enrolled in a single-center, open-label phase 2 trial of ibrutinib monotherapy. To note about this clone: No cognate antigen has been identified for it. There are no base qualities to consult, and no much larger clone falls within one base.

The goal of deep resolution MiSeq sequencing was a depth between 1 in 1 million and 1 in 200,000 T cells, and coverage averaged 10x per clonotype. TCR beta libraries were generated with the immunoSEQ hsTCRB Kit. The study's own analysis went as follows. ImmunoSEQ Data Assistant and ImmunoSEQ Analyzer were used for data analysis, and V, D and J genes were assigned according to IMGT definitions. Clonality was computed as one minus normalized Shannon entropy of productive rearrangement frequencies, ranging from 0 to 1. Public clonotype analysis was restricted to overrepresented clonotypes comprising at least 0.05% of each patient's repertoire. Around 14 repertoires from age-matched healthy donors, obtained from immuneACCESS, served as clonality controls. TCRdb took over this immuneACCESS table, retaining in-frame rearrangements with V and J assigned. Such tables are incomplete; in checked studies, under half of the missing clones stem from an unresolved V gene, and the remainder is unexplained. The V and J calls and clone size are taken from that table; D and trimming were inferred from the DNA. This sample has some 200,000 clones in its table, and roughly 65% of those were observed once. The ten largest account for roughly 6.4% of the sample.

A distance of 10 bases separates the germline ends of V and J, which lose 0 bases and 1 base respectively. Measured from the cysteine to the phenylalanine, the CDR3 is 15 residues long. The CDR3 DNA has 45 bases and is translated from base 1. Looking up the germline V gene yields CDR1 SGHRS and CDR2 YFSETQ. Sequenced material: PBMCs, taken after 12 months of ibrutinib treatment. The receptor was isolated from a human donor with chronic lymphocytic leukemia. In this chain, TRBV5-1 is recombined with TRBJ1-1; the D gene is not confidently resolved. The CDR3 reads CASSLVPAWNTEAFF. In nucleotide form, the sequence is TGCGCCAGCAGCTTGGTCCCCGCTTGGAACACTGAAGCTTTCTTT.